These 14 T cell receptor beta chains originate from one sample sequenced in a study of shared clonotypes between healthy human individuals. CD45RO-negative, CCR7-selected cells formed the naive CD8 fraction, which excluded terminally differentiated effector memory CD45RA+ cells. TCRdb's table, derived via immunoSEQ multiplex PCR, lists solely in-frame clones and lacks some. The sample includes 500,000 to 700,000 clones, 85% to 95% of them seen just once. The sample comprised naive CD8+ T cells sorted from blood. Source of these receptors: a woman aged 25 to 39 in good health.

This chain uses TRBV5-4 with TRBJ1-2; TRBD1 matches at 8 bases. The trim removed 3 bases at V and 4 bases at J, leaving 2 bases unmatched. CDR1 is SGHNT and CDR2 is YYREEE in the germline V gene (reference sequence). The CDR3 is made up of 13 amino acids. The CDR3 bases are TGTGCCAGCAGCTCCGACAGGGGCTATGGCTACACCTTC. It translates to CASSSDRGYGYTF.

This chain joins TRBV29-1 and TRBJ2-1, with TRBD2 matching 12 bases. The CDR3 is made up of 16 amino acids. V lost 3 bases, J lost 6 bases, and 9 bases stayed unmatched. The germline CDR1 and CDR2 sequences are SQVTM and ANQGSEA. The CDR3 spells CSVEPSGRALSNEQFF. The CDR3 region has the DNA TGCAGCGTTGAGCCTAGCGGGAGGGCCCTCAGCAATGAGCAGTTCTTC.

The chain uses TRBV11-2 and TRBJ1-2; 7 positions match TRBD1. V dropped 5 bases and J dropped 6; count of bases not matched to a gene: 9. The CDR3 length is 14 residues. Germline lookup yields CDR1 SGHAT and CDR2 FQNNGV. As DNA, the CDR3 is TGTGCCAGCAGCGACGGGACAGCCTCTCATGGCTACACCTTC. Translation: CASSDGTASHGYTF.

The chain joins TRBV7-7 to TRBJ2-5, with D unclear. The germline V and J ends were trimmed by 1 base and 1 base, with 4 bases remaining between them. The CDR3 has 13 amino acids. CDR1 SSHAT and CDR2 FNYEAQ come from the germline V gene (reference sequence). DNA of the CDR3: TGTGCCAGCAGCTTAGGTTTCCAAGAGACCCAGTACTTC. It encodes CASSLGFQETQYF.

This chain connects TRBV2 to TRBJ1-1; D gene unclear. V lost 3 bases to trimming and J lost 4 bases, with 15 bases between them. Per the germline V gene, CDR1 is SNHLY and CDR2 is FYNNEI. The CDR3 contains 15 residues. The DNA of the CDR3 is TGTGCCAGCAGTGACATGATGGACCCTGGCACTGAAGCTTTCTTT. The encoded protein is CASSDMMDPGTEAFF.

This chain connects TRBV2 to TRBJ2-5; no clear D. The tail of the sequence fits TRBJ2-7 better, so the J call may be wrong. In germline, CDR1 is SNHLY, CDR2 FYNNEI. CDR3 size: 13 residues. The CDR3: CATDTKSSYEQYF. CDR3 sequence (DNA): TGTGCCACCGACACGAAGAGCTCCTACGAGCAGTACTTC.

This clone has a single count. The V and J genes are TRBV5-1 and TRBJ2-1, with 10 nucleotides matching TRBD2. This CDR3 region has 16 residues. CDR1 is SGHRS and CDR2 is YFSETQ in the germline V gene. V was pared by 2 bases and J by 3 bases, with 5 bases of the junction left unmatched. The DNA for the CDR3 is TGCGCCAGCAGCTTACCCACTAGCGGGAACTACAATGAGCAGTTCTTC. Translating it yields CASSLPTSGNYNEQFF.

This clone occurred once. The gene calls are TRBV5-6 and TRBJ2-2, with D tentatively TRBD1 (5 bases). Between the trimmed V and J ends, which lost 4 bases and 1 base, there was a span of 14 bases. The CDR3 runs to 16 residues. From germline, CDR1 is SGHDT and CDR2 YYEEEE. The CDR3 spells CASSDQQEMNTGELFF. The CDR3 DNA reads TGTGCCAGCAGCGACCAACAGGAGATGAACACCGGGGAGCTGTTTTTT.

CDR3: CASSEWGDEQFF. For the CDR3, the DNA is TGTGCCAGCAGTGAATGGGGGGATGAGCAGTTCTTC. The rearrangement links TRBV2 to TRBJ2-1, with D tentatively TRBD2 (6 bases). V lost 2 bases and J lost 8, with 7 bases in between. The length of the CDR3 is 12 residues. Germline V gives CDR1 SNHLY, CDR2 FYNNEI.

The chain is built from TRBV7-2 and TRBJ2-7; TRBD1 might be the D (6 bases). V dropped 4 bases and J dropped 6 bases, with 10 bases sitting between them. Germline V lookup: CDR1 SGHTA, CDR2 FQGNSA. The CDR3 contains 12 residues. CDR3 amino acids: CASSYGTTEQYF. As DNA, the CDR3 is TGTGCCAGCAGCTACGGGACAACCGAGCAGTACTTC.

The chain joins TRBV5-4 to TRBJ2-7, with D possibly TRBD1 on 6 matching bases. The CDR3 sequence is 16 residues long. V was trimmed by 5 bases and J by 2 bases, leaving 20 bases between them. Per germline, CDR1 SGHNT and CDR2 YYREEE (reference sequence). This CDR3 reads CASSQPGTPGAYEQYF. DNA for the CDR3: TGTGCCAGCAGTCAGCCTGGGACACCTGGGGCCTACGAGCAGTACTTC.

V gene TRBV30 combines with J gene TRBJ2-2, with no clear D. V shed 2 bases and J shed 8 bases, with 9 bases lying between them. Germline assignment: CDR1 GTSNPN and CDR2 SVGIG (reference sequence). The CDR3 is 12 residues long. CDR3 in DNA: TGTGCCTGGAGTATCTACCAAGGGGAGCTGTTTTTT. Its translation: CAWSIYQGELFF. The complete variable domain, with remaining parts taken from reference TRBV30 and TRBJ2-2, reads SQTIHQWPATLVQPVGSPLSLECTVEGTSNPNLYWYRQAAGRGLQLLFYSVGIGQISSEVPQNLSASRPQDRQFILSSKKLLLSDSGFYLCAWSIYQGELFFGEGSRLTVL.

Turning to this clone: Other nucleotide sequences in the sample specify the same CDR3. The chain carries TRBV27 and TRBJ2-7; the D gene is possibly TRBD2 (5 bases). CDR1 and CDR2 (germline): MNHEY, SMNVEV (reference sequence). CDR3 length: 13 amino acids. Trimming pared 2 bases from V and 4 bases from J, leaving 9 bases between. The CDR3 nucleotides are TGTGCCAGCAGTTTAAGCGGCGGGTACGAGCAGTACTTC. Protein sequence: CASSLSGGYEQYF.

The chain combines TRBV28 with TRBJ2-5; D perhaps matches TRBD2 (6 bases). Trimming pared 0 bases from V and 1 base from J, leaving 12 bases between. CDR1 and CDR2 (germline): MDHEN, SYDVKM. The CDR3 sequence is 16 residues long. The CDR3 coding sequence is TGTGCCAGCAGTTTATGGGCTAGCGTAGGCCAAGAGACCCAGTACTTC. This encodes CASSLWASVGQETQYF.